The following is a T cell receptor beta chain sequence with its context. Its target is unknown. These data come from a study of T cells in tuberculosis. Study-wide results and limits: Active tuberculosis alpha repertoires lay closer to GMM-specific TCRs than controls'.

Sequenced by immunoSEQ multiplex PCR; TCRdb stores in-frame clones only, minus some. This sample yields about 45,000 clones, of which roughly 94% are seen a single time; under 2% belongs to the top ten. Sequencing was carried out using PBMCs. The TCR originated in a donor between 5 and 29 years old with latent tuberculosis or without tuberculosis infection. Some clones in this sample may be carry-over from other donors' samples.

The CDR3, as DNA: TGCGCCAGCAGCCAAGTCGCGGCGGAGACCCAGTACTTC. Its translation is CASSQVAAETQYF. The chain carries TRBV4-1 and TRBJ2-5, with D uncertain. The length of the CDR3 is 13 residues. V lost 1 base and J 5 bases, leaving 8 bases between the germline ends. Germline values: CDR1 MGHRA, CDR2 YSYEKL.